The clone carrying this T cell receptor beta chain has ten or more counts. V was cut by 4 bases and J by 6 bases, with 20 bases left in between. This CDR3 spans 16 amino acids. Germline CDR1 is SGHTS and CDR2 is YDEGEE. This entry is derived from a study of shared clonotypes between healthy human individuals. Only in-frame clones appear in the TCRdb table, and some are missing; sequencing was by immunoSEQ multiplex PCR. The table records around 430,000 clones, around 79% of them present only once. Material: PBMCs. This sequence originates from a woman between 35 and 50 years old in good health. Some clones in this sample may be carry-over from other donors' samples. The rearrangement uses TRBV5-8 and TRBJ2-1; D might be TRBD1 (5 bases). The CDR3: CASSAGVHRTLNEQFF. The CDR3 DNA reads as TGTGCCAGCAGCGCTGGGGTACACAGGACACTCAATGAGCAGTTCTTC.